The sequence of this T cell receptor (beta chain) was determined in a study of T cell responses to AZD1222 COVID-19 vaccine. This clone is a singleton in its sample. What it binds is unknown. Clones were sequenced by immunoSEQ multiplex PCR, and TCRdb holds only the in-frame ones, with some missing. The repertoire holds about 130,000 clones, with about 93% as singletons. Study-wide results and caveats: With two AZD1222 doses given, Spike-specific TCR breadth and depth both rose. Across the whole spike, CD4 TCRs peaked at regions 160-218 and 743-854. Donors, mostly white British, included more females; clonal diversity was possibly underestimated.

Analysis merged second doses at about 4 or about 12 weeks. The sample was peripheral blood, taken 28 days after the second AZD1222 dose. The receptor was isolated from an adult who received the AZD1222 COVID-19 vaccine.

CDR3 in DNA: TGTGCCAGCAGCCCAGAAACAGGGCTTGGCTACACCTTC. This codes for CASSPETGLGYTF. The gene calls are TRBV7-6 and TRBJ1-2; weak D call: TRBD1 (6 bases). In germline, CDR1 is SGHVS, CDR2 FNYEAQ. Trimming removed 5 bases from V and 7 bases from J, with 14 bases in between. The CDR3 extends over 13 amino acids. Complete variable domain (other parts from reference TRBV7-6 and TRBJ1-2): GAGVSQSPRYKVTKRGQDVALRCDPISGHVSLYWYRQALGQGPEFLTYFNYEAQQDKSGLPNDRFSAERPEGSISTLTIQRTEQRDSAMYRCASSPETGLGYTFGSGTRLTVV.